These 24 T cell receptor beta chains were sequenced from one sample in a study of blood T cell repertoires in COVID-19. The method was immunoSEQ multiplex PCR; TCRdb's version includes in-frame clones alone and lacks a portion of them. This table has roughly 350,000 clones, under 95% appearing once. Material for sequencing was PBMCs or T cells enriched from blood (not recorded which). These receptors originate from a woman aged 30 to 39 who had recovered from COVID-19.

As for this clone: The sample carries other DNA sequences with the same CDR3. This chain connects TRBV28 to TRBJ1-2; TRBD1 matches 8 bases. Germline V gene lookup returns CDR1 MDHEN and CDR2 SYDVKM. Unmatched junction bases numbered 4, after V lost 5 bases and J lost 5 bases. The CDR3 extends over 13 amino acids. The DNA for the CDR3 is TGTGCCAGCAGTCGGACAGGGCCTTATGGCTACACCTTC. Residues: CASSRTGPYGYTF.

The CDR3: CASSSLETTDTQYF. The CDR3 DNA sequence: TGTGCCAGCAGTTCTCTGGAGACTACAGATACGCAGTATTTT. J is TRBJ2-3 and V is TRBV6-5; D gene uncertain. V lost 4 bases and J 3 bases, leaving 11 bases between the germline ends. There are 14 residues in the CDR3. Per germline, CDR1 MNHEY and CDR2 SVGAGI.

The rearrangement uses TRBV19 and TRBJ1-5, with a weak D call TRBD1 (5 bases). Trimming left V 7 bases short and J 0 bases short, with 13 bases between. CDR1 is LNHDA, CDR2 SQIVND, per germline (reference sequence). This CDR3 contains 15 residues. The chain's CDR3 is CASTLGHNSNQPQHF. CDR3 DNA: TGTGCCAGTACCCTAGGACACAATAGCAATCAGCCCCAGCATTTT.

The rearrangement joins TRBV18 to TRBJ2-1, with 7 bases aligning to TRBD2. The length of the CDR3 is 14 residues. Germline lookup yields CDR1 KGHSH and CDR2 LQKENI. Unmatched junction bases numbered 5, after V lost 3 bases and J lost 6 bases. CDR3 in DNA: TGTGCCAGCTCACCGGAACTAGCGACCAATGAGCAGTTCTTC. Protein: CASSPELATNEQFF.

The chain recombines TRBV4-1 with TRBJ2-2; tentative D call: TRBD1 (5 bases). This CDR3 is built from 14 residues. The V gene's germline CDR1 is MGHRA and CDR2 YSYEKL. Deletions cut 5 bases from V and 1 base from J, with 8 bases between. CDR3 amino acids: CASSSGQNTGELFF. As DNA, the CDR3 is TGCGCCAGCAGCTCCGGACAGAACACCGGGGAGCTGTTTTTT.

The chain employs TRBV5-4 and TRBJ2-1, with 7 bases lining up with TRBD2. This CDR3 is built from 16 residues. Per germline, CDR1 SGHNT and CDR2 YYREEE (reference sequence). J gave up 8 bases and V 4 bases, and 15 bases lay outside the gene matches. In DNA, the CDR3 is TGTGCCAGCAGCCGGGAGGTCTACCCCCTTGACGATGAGCAGTTCTTC. It yields the protein CASSREVYPLDDEQFF. Together with reference TRBV5-4 and TRBJ2-1, the CDR3 gives the full variable domain: ETGVTQSPTHLIKTRGQQVTLRCSSQSGHNTVSWYQQALGQGPQFIFQYYREEENGRGNFPPRFSGLQFPNYSSELNVNALELDDSALYLCASSREVYPLDDEQFFGPGTRLTVL.

The chain combines TRBV10-3 with TRBJ1-2; D is possibly TRBD1 (6 bases). The CDR3 spans 13 residues. Trimming removed 6 bases at V and 6 bases at J, with 14 bases between. Germline lookup yields CDR1 ENHRY and CDR2 SYGVKD. CDR3 amino acids: CAISRDTGDGYTF. The CDR3 DNA reads TGTGCCATCAGCCGGGACACCGGAGATGGCTACACCTTC.

The chain combines TRBV5-6 with TRBJ2-7; 8 bases line up with TRBD2. In germline, CDR1 is SGHDT, CDR2 YYEEEE. The CDR3 covers 16 residues. V was pared by 1 base and J by 4 bases, with 10 bases of the junction left unmatched. CDR3 in DNA: TGTGCCAGCAGCTTGTCCTGGACTAGCTCGGGGTACGAGCAGTACTTC. Translated: CASSLSWTSSGYEQYF.

This clone was picked up one time. V and J are TRBV19 and TRBJ2-2; TRBD1 might be the D (6 bases). CDR1 and CDR2 (germline): LNHDA, SQIVND (reference sequence). Trimming took 5 bases from V and 4 from J, leaving 11 bases between them. The CDR3 is made up of 14 amino acids. The CDR3 coding sequence is TGTGCCAGTAGTCCAAAACAGGGCACCGGGGAGCTGTTTTTT. Amino acid sequence: CASSPKQGTGELFF.

This clone came up once. CDR3: CASRRQGQETQYF. CDR3 coding DNA: TGTGCCAGCAGGAGACAAGGCCAAGAGACCCAGTACTTC. The gene calls are TRBV28 and TRBJ2-5; no definite D call. The CDR3 length is 13 residues. Trimming took 6 bases from V and 1 from J, leaving 9 bases between them. Germline assignment: CDR1 MDHEN and CDR2 SYDVKM.

This clone appeared once. The rearrangement uses TRBV30 and TRBJ1-2; the D gene is possibly TRBD1 (5 bases). This CDR3 has 15 amino acids. Trimming cost V 3 bases and J 8 bases, with 22 bases left between them. Germline CDR1 GTSNPN, CDR2 SVGIG (reference sequence). CDR3: CAWSKEGKGLGGYTF. The CDR3 DNA follows: TGTGCCTGGAGCAAGGAAGGGAAGGGGCTCGGAGGCTACACCTTC.

This chain uses TRBV25-1 with TRBJ2-7, with 14 positions matching TRBD2. This CDR3 contains 13 residues. Germline CDR1 is MGHDK and CDR2 is SYGVNS. V lost 8 bases to trimming and J lost 4 bases; unmatched junction nucleotides: 1. The DNA for the CDR3 is TGTGCCAGCGGACTAGCGGGAGGTTACGAGCAGTACTTC. Residues: CASGLAGGYEQYF.

The chain has TRBV2 and TRBJ2-2; unclear D gene. CDR1 is SNHLY, CDR2 FYNNEI, per germline. CDR3 length equals 13 residues. V was clipped by 6 bases and J by 4 bases, with 9 bases between them. CDR3 coding DNA: TGTGCCAGCAGAGTTAGTGGCACCGGGGAGCTGTTTTTT. Amino acid sequence: CASRVSGTGELFF. The full variable domain, rest sourced from reference TRBV2 and TRBJ2-2, is EPEVTQTPSHQVTQMGQEVILRCVPISNHLYFYWYRQILGQKVEFLVSFYNNEISEKSEIFDDQFSVERPDGSNFTLKIRSTKLEDSAMYFCASRVSGTGELFFGEGSRLTVL.

The chain carries TRBV5-6 and TRBJ1-6, with D possibly matching TRBD1 (5 bases). Trimming pared 5 bases from V and 10 bases from J, leaving 16 bases between. Germline CDR1 is SGHDT and CDR2 is YYEEEE. The CDR3 consists of 14 residues. This chain's CDR3 is CASRKQGVGSPLHF. CDR3 nucleotides: TGTGCCAGCAGAAAACAAGGGGTCGGCTCACCCCTCCACTTT.

The chain links TRBV7-2 to TRBJ2-1; the D is unclear. The CDR3 is 15 residues long. V was cut by 4 bases and J by 0 bases, with 10 bases left in between. The germline gives CDR1 SGHTA, CDR2 FQGNSA. CDR3 coding DNA: TGTGCCAGCAGCTCCGATACAGACTCCTACAATGAGCAGTTCTTC. Its translation: CASSSDTDSYNEQFF. The full variable domain, with the rest looked up from reference TRBV7-2 and TRBJ2-1, is GAGVSQSPSNKVTEKGKDVELRCDPISGHTALYWYRQSLGQGLEFLIYFQGNSAPDKSGLPSDRFSAERTGGSVSTLTIQRTQQEDSAVYLCASSSDTDSYNEQFFGPGTRLTVL.

The J gene is TRBJ1-2, the V gene TRBV7-2; D remains ambiguous. Trimming left V 0 bases short and J 5 bases short, with 4 bases between. CDR3 length: 12 amino acids. Germline CDR1 reads SGHTA; CDR2 reads FQGNSA. CDR3 protein: CASSLARYGYTF. The CDR3 DNA is TGTGCCAGCAGCTTAGCACGGTATGGCTACACCTTC. Complete variable domain (other parts from reference TRBV7-2 and TRBJ1-2): GAGVSQSPSNKVTEKGKDVELRCDPISGHTALYWYRQSLGQGLEFLIYFQGNSAPDKSGLPSDRFSAERTGGSVSTLTIQRTQQEDSAVYLCASSLARYGYTFGSGTRLTVV.

The count of this clone is one. The V gene is TRBV28, the J gene TRBJ2-3, with D perhaps matching TRBD1 (6 bases). The germline gives CDR1 MDHEN, CDR2 SYDVKM. V lost 8 bases, J lost 1 base, and 16 bases lay in between. This CDR3 has 15 residues. The CDR3 DNA follows: TGTGCCAGCGCTGGGTGGGGGCGCGGCACAGATACGCAGTATTTT. It specifies CASAGWGRGTDTQYF. Drawing the rest from reference TRBV28 and TRBJ2-3, the complete variable domain is DVKVTQSSRYLVKRTGEKVFLECVQDMDHENMFWYRQDPGLGLRLIYFSYDVKMKEKGDIPEGYSVSREKKERFSLILESASTNQTSMYLCASAGWGRGTDTQYFGPGTRLTVL.

The gene calls are TRBV19 and TRBJ2-3; D is possibly TRBD2 (6 bases). The CDR3 loop spans 15 amino acids. Germline V gene sequence: CDR1 LNHDA, CDR2 SQIVND (reference sequence). Deletions cut 8 bases from V and 2 bases from J, with 17 bases between. The CDR3 reads CASSSSRDSTDTQYF. CDR3 sequence (DNA): TGTGCCAGTTCCTCTTCCCGGGACTCCACAGATACGCAGTATTTT.

This sequence joins TRBV5-4 and TRBJ2-3; D may be TRBD1 (5 bases). V was pared by 2 bases and J by 0 bases, with 7 bases between. CDR1 SGHNT and CDR2 YYREEE come from the germline V gene (reference sequence). This CDR3 region has 14 residues. CDR3 loop: CASSFDSSTDTQYF. The CDR3 bases are TGTGCCAGCAGCTTTGACAGCAGCACAGATACGCAGTATTTT.

The rearrangement uses TRBV5-5 and TRBJ1-6, with 7 bases fitting TRBD1. The CDR3 contains 14 residues. V shed 0 bases and J 7 bases; nucleotides not matched to a gene: 1. Germline V gives CDR1 SGHKS, CDR2 YYEKEE (reference sequence). CDR3 nucleotides: TGTGCCAGCAGCTTGGGACAGGGAAATTCACCCCTCCACTTT. Its translation: CASSLGQGNSPLHF.

This chain connects TRBV7-2 to TRBJ2-3; 8 bases agree with TRBD1. Germline-derived CDR1 and CDR2 are SGHTA and FQGNSA. CDR3 length: 14 amino acids. V gave up 8 bases and J gave up 1 base; unmatched junction bases: 5. The CDR3 is CASEGQVGTDTQYF. The DNA of the CDR3 is TGTGCCAGCGAGGGACAGGTCGGCACAGATACGCAGTATTTT.

Written as DNA, the CDR3 is TGTGCCAGTAGTATCCAGGAGGCTGGCAATCAGCCCCAGCATTTT. Amino acid sequence: CASSIQEAGNQPQHF. This chain joins TRBV19 and TRBJ1-5; no clear D. Germline V lookup: CDR1 LNHDA, CDR2 SQIVND (reference sequence). This CDR3 has 15 amino acids. Trimming left V 3 bases short and J 2 bases short, with 11 bases between.

This clone was detected ten times or more. The chain joins TRBV5-1 to TRBJ1-1; weak D call: TRBD1 (6 bases). From germline, CDR1 is SGHRS and CDR2 YFSETQ. Trimming left V 4 bases short and J 0 bases short, with 10 bases between. The CDR3 spans 14 residues. Here the CDR3 DNA reads TGCGCCAGCAGCCCCGACAGGATGAACACTGAAGCTTTCTTT. Protein sequence: CASSPDRMNTEAFF.

The chain carries TRBV4-3 and TRBJ2-1; TRBD2 aligns across 9 bases. Germline CDR1 and CDR2: LGHNA and YSLEER. This CDR3 comprises 16 residues. The ends lost 0 bases at V and 9 bases at J; junction bases unmatched: 9. DNA of the CDR3: TGCGCCAGCAGCCAAGATTGGGTAGCGGGAGAGTCTGAGCAGTTCTTC. Amino acid sequence: CASSQDWVAGESEQFF.